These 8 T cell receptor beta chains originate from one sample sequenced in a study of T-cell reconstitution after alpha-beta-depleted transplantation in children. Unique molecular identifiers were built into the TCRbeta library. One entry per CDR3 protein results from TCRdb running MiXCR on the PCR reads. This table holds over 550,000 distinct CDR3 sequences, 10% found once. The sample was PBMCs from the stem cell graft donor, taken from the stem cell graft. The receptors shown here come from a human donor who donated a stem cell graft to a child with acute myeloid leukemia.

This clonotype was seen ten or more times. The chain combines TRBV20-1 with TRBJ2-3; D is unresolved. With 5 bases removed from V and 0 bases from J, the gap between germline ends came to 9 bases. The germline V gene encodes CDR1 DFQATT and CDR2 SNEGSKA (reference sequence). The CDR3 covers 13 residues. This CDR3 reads CSAAKTSTDTQYF. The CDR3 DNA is TGCAGTGCTGCTAAGACTAGCACAGATACGCAGTATTTT.

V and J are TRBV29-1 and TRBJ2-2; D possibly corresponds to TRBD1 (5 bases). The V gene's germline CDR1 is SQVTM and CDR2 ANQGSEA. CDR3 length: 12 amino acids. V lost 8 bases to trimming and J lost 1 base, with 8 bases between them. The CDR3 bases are TGCAGCTTTGGACAGAACACCGGGGAGCTGTTTTTT. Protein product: CSFGQNTGELFF.

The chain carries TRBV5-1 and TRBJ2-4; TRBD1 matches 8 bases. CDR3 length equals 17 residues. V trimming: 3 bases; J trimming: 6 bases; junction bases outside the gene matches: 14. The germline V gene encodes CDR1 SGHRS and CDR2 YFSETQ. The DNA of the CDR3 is TGCGCCAGCAGCTCGCTTTTCCAGGGGGCCGGTGGAAACATTCAGTACTTC. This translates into CASSSLFQGAGGNIQYF. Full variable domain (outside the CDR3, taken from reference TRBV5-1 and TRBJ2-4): KAGVTQTPRYLIKTRGQQVTLSCSPISGHRSVSWYQQTPGQGLQFLFEYFSETQRNKGNFPGRFSGRQFSNSRSEMNVSTLELGDSALYLCASSSLFQGAGGNIQYFGAGTRLSVL.

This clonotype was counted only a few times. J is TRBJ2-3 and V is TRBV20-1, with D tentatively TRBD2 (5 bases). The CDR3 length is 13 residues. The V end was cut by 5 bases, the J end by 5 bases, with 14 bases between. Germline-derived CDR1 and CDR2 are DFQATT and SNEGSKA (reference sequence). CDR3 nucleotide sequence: TGCAGTGCTCCTCAGTTGGCGGGAGATACGCAGTATTTT. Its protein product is CSAPQLAGDTQYF.

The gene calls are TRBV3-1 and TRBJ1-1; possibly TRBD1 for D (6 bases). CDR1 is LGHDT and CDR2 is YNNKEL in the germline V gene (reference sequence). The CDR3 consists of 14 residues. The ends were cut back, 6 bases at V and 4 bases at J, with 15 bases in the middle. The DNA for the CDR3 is TGTGCCAGCAGTCCCAGGGGTCTCGTCACTGAAGCTTTCTTT. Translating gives CASSPRGLVTEAFF.

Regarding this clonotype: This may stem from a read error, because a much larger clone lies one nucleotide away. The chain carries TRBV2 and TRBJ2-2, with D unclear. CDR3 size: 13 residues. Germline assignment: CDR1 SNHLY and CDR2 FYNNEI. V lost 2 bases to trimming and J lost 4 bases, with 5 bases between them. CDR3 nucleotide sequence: TGTGCCAGCAGTGAAAGGTTCACCGGGGAGCTGTTTTTT. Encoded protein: CASSERFTGELFF.

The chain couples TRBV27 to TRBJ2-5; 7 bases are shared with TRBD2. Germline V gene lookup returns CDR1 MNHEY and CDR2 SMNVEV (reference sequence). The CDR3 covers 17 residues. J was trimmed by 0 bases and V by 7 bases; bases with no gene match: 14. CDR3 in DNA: TGTGCCAGCATAACAATCCGGGCTAGCGGCTACCAAGAGACCCAGTACTTC. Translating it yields CASITIRASGYQETQYF.

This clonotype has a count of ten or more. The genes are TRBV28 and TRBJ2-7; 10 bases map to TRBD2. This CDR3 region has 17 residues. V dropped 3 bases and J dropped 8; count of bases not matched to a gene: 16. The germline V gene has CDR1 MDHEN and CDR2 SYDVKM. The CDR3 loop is CASSLPPLGAGGLQQYF. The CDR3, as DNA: TGTGCCAGCAGTTTGCCACCTTTGGGAGCGGGAGGGCTTCAGCAGTACTTC.